The TCR beta chain described here comes from a study of blood T cell repertoires in COVID-19. For the study at large: COVID-19 samples from acute and convalescent phases originated in the United States, Italy and Spain.

Here immunoSEQ multiplex PCR was the method, and the copy in TCRdb shows in-frame clones only, minus some. The sample carries around 140,000 clones, 84% recorded once. The sample consisted of peripheral blood. The source of this sequence is a woman in her sixties with acute or convalescent COVID-19.

This CDR3 reads CASSRDSQQNTIYF. DNA of the CDR3: TGTGCCAGCTCAAGGGACAGCCAACAAAACACCATATATTTT. The V call is TRBV18, the J call TRBJ1-3, with TRBD1 matching over 7 bases. This CDR3 spans 14 amino acids. V trimming: 5 bases; J trimming: 6 bases; junction bases outside the gene matches: 7. Per germline, CDR1 KGHSH and CDR2 LQKENI. The entire variable domain, with the rest obtained from reference TRBV18 and TRBJ1-3, is as follows: NAGVMQNPRHLVRRRGQEARLRCSPMKGHSHVYWYRQLPEEGLKFMVYLQKENIIDESGMPKERFSAEFPKEGPSILRIQQVVRGDSAAYFCASSRDSQQNTIYFGEGSWLTVV.